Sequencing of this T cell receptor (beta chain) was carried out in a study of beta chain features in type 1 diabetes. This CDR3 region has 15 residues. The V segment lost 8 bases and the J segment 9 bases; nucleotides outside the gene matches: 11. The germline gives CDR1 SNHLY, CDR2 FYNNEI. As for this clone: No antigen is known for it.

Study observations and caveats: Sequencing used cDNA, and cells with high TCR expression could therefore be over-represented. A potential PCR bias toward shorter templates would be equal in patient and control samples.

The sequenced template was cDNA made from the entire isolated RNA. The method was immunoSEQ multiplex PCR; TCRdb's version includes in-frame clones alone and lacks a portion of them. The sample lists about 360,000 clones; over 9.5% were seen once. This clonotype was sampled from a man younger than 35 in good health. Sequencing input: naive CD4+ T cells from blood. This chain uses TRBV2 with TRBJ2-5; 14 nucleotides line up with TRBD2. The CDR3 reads CASGRLAGGSAAQYF. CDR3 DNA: TGTGCCAGCGGAAGACTAGCGGGGGGGTCAGCGGCCCAGTACTTC.